This T cell receptor beta chain appears in the sequencing data of a study of blood T cell repertoires in COVID-19. Looking at the study overall: Whether acute or convalescent, the COVID-19 samples came from the United States, Italy and Spain.

In the study's own analysis: Estimated nucleated cell counts came from reference gene primer amplification. TCRdb keeps only in-frame clones here, not all; method: immunoSEQ multiplex PCR. V and J calls and clone size are as listed in that table; D and trimming were resolved from the DNA. This table holds approximately 350,000 clones, around 87% found once. The CDR3 is 15 amino acids. V lost 4 bases and J lost 6; bases outside the gene matches: 5. The germline gives CDR1 LGHDT, CDR2 YNNKEL (reference sequence). This clone was observed a few times. While infection was still active, Seattle patients were enrolled and then followed longitudinally.

V gene TRBV3-1 (or the pseudogene TRBV3-2) combines with J gene TRBJ2-7, with TRBD2 matching over 14 bases. The clonotype originates from a woman between 50 and 59 years old with COVID-19, enrolled during active disease. Sequencing used peripheral blood. The DNA of the CDR3 is TGTGCCAGCAGCCCGGGACTAGCGGGAGACCCCGAGCAGTACTTC. It yields the protein CASSPGLAGDPEQYF.